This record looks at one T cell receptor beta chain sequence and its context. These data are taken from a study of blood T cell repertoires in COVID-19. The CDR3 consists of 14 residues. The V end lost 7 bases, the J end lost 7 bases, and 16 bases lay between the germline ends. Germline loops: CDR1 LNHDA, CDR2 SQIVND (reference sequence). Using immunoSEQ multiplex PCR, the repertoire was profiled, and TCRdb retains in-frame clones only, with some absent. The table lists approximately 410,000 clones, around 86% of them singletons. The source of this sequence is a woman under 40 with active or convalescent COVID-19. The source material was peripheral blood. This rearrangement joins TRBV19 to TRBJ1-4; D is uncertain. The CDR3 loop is CASTGEARSEKLFF. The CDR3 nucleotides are TGTGCCAGTACCGGGGAAGCCAGGAGTGAAAAACTGTTTTTT.